This TCR beta chain was sequenced in a study of CD8 T cells in Susac syndrome. It was with random hexamers that roughly 0.5 to 1 ug RNA was reverse transcribed. MiXCR, run by TCRdb on the immunoSEQ multiplex PCR reads, gives a single entry per CDR3 protein. Of around 80,000 distinct CDR3 sequences in the sample, less than 95% were seen once. Looked up from germline, CDR1 is SGHRS and CDR2 is YFSETQ. V lost 4 bases and J lost 2, with 15 bases in between. The CDR3 totals 15 residues. Sequencing was performed on CD8+ T cells from PBMCs. The TCR was taken from a human donor with Susac syndrome. V is TRBV5-1 and J is TRBJ2-5; D is perhaps TRBD1 (6 bases). The CDR3 DNA follows: TGCGCCAGCAGCCCAAGCGACAGGTTTCAAGAGACCCAGTACTTC. It codes for CASSPSDRFQETQYF. Variable domain in full (rest from reference TRBV5-1 and TRBJ2-5): KAGVTQTPRYLIKTRGQQVTLSCSPISGHRSVSWYQQTPGQGLQFLFEYFSETQRNKGNFPGRFSGRQFSNSRSEMNVSTLELGDSALYLCASSPSDRFQETQYFGPGTRLLVL.